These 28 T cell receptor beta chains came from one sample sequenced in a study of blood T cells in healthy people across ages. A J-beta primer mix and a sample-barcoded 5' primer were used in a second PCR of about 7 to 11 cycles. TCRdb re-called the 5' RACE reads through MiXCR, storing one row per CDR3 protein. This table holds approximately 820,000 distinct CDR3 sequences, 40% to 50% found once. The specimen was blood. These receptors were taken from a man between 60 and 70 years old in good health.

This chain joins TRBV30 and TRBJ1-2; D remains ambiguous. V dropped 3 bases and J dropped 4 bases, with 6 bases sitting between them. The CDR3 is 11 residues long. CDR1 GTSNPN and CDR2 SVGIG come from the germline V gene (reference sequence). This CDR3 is CAWRLVYGYTF. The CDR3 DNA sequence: TGTGCCTGGAGACTAGTCTATGGCTACACCTTC.

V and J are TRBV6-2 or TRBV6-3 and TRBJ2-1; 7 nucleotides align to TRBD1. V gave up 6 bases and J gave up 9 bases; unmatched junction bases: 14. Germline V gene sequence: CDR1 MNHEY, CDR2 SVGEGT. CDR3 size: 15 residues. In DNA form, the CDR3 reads TGTGCCAGCAGCTCCTATCAGGGCAGGGGGAGTGAGCAGTTCTTC. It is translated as CASSSYQGRGSEQFF.

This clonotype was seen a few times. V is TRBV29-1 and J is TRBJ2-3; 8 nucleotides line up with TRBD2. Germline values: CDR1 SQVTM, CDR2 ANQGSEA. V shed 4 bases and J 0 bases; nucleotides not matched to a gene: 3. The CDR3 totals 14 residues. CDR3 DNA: TGCAGCGTTGCGGTAGCGGGGAGCACAGATACGCAGTATTTT. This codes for CSVAVAGSTDTQYF.

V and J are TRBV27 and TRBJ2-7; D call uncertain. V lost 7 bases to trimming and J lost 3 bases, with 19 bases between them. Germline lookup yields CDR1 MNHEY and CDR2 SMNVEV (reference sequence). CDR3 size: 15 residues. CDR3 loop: CASNGRADTIYEQYF. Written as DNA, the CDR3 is TGTGCCAGCAACGGACGGGCAGATACTATCTACGAGCAGTACTTC.

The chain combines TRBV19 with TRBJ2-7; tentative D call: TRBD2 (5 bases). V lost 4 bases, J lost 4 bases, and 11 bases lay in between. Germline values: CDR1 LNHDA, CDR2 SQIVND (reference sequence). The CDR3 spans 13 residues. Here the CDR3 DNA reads TGTGCCAGTAGTAATCGGGGATGGTACGAGCAGTACTTC. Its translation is CASSNRGWYEQYF.

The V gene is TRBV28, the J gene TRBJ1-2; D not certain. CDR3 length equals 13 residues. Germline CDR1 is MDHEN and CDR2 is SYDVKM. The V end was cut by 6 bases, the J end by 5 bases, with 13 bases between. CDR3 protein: CASSSPGRYGYTF. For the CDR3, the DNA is TGTGCCAGCAGCTCCCCGGGCCGGTATGGCTACACCTTC.

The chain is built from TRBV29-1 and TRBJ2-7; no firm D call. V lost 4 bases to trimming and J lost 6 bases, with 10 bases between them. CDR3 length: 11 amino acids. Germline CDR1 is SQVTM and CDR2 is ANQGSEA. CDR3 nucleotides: TGCAGCGTTGGGAGTGTATCCGAGCAGTACTTC. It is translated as CSVGSVSEQYF.

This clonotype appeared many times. The CDR3 here is CASSPDSIPYEQYF. The CDR3 bases are TGTGCCAGCAGCCCGGACAGTATCCCCTACGAGCAGTACTTC. The chain links TRBV7-9 to TRBJ2-7; TRBD1 is a possible D gene (6 bases). V was clipped by 5 bases and J by 2 bases, with 13 bases between them. The germline V gene has CDR1 SEHNR and CDR2 FQNEAQ (reference sequence). This CDR3 contains 14 residues.

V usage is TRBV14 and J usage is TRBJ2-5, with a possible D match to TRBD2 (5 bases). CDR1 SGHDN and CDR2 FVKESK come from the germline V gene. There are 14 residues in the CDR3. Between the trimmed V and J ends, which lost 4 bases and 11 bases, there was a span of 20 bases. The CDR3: CASSPRQGRGEQYF. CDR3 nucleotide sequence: TGTGCCAGCAGCCCTAGACAAGGCCGGGGAGAGCAGTACTTC.

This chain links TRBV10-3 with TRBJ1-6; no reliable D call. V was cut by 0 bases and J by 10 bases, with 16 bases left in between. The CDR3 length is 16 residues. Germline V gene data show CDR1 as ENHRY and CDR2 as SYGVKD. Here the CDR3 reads CAISESEVSAQSPLHF. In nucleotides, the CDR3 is TGTGCCATCAGTGAGTCGGAAGTGTCGGCCCAATCACCCCTCCACTTT.

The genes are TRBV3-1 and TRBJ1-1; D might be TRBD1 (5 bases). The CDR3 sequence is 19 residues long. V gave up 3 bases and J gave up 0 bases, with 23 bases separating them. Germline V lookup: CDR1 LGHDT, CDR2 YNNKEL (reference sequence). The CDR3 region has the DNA TGTGCCAGCAGCCAGAGCCTCAGGGCCCGAACTACTGTGAACACTGAAGCTTTCTTT. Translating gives CASSQSLRARTTVNTEAFF.

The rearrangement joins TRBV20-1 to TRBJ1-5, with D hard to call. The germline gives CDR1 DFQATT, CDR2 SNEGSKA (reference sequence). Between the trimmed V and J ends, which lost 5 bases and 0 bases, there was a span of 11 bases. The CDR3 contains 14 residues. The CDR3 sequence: CSAEGTYSNQPQHF. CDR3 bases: TGCAGTGCTGAGGGAACATATAGCAATCAGCCCCAGCATTTT.

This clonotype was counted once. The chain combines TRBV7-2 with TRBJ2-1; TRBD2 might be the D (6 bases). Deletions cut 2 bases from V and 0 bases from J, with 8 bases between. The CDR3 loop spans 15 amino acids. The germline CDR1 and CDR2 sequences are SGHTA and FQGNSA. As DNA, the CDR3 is TGTGCCAGCAGCTTATTAGCGGCCTCCTACAATGAGCAGTTCTTC. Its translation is CASSLLAASYNEQFF. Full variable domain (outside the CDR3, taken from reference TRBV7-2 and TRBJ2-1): GAGVSQSPSNKVTEKGKDVELRCDPISGHTALYWYRQSLGQGLEFLIYFQGNSAPDKSGLPSDRFSAERTGGSVSTLTIQRTQQEDSAVYLCASSLLAASYNEQFFGPGTRLTVL.

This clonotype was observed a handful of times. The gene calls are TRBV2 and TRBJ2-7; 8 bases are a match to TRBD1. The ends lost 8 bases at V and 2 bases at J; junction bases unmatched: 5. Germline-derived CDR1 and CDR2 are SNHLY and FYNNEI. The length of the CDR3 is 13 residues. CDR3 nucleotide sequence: TGTGCCAGCTCACAGGGGGTCCCCTACGAGCAGTACTTC. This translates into CASSQGVPYEQYF.

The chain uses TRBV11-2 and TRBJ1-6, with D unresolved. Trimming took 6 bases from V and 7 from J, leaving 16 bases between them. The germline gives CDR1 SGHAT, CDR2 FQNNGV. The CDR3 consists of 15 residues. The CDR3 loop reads CASSTGNPINSPLHF. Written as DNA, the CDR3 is TGTGCCAGCAGTACGGGTAATCCAATCAATTCACCCCTCCACTTT. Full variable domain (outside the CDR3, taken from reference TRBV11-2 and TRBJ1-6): EAGVAQSPRYKIIEKRQSVAFWCNPISGHATLYWYQQILGQGPKLLIQFQNNGVVDDSQLPKDRFSAERLKGVDSTLKIQPAKLEDSAVYLCASSTGNPINSPLHFGNGTRLTVT.

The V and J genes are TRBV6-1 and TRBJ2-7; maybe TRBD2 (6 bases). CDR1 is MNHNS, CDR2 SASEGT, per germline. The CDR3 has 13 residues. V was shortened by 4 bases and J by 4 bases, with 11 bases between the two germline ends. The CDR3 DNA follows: TGTGCCAGCAGTGGCACGACTAGTTACGAGCAGTACTTC. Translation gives CASSGTTSYEQYF.

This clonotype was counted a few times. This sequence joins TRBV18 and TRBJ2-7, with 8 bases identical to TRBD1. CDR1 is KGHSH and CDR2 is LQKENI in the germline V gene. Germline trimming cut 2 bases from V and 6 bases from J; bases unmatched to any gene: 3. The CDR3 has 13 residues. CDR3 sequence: CASSPDTGGEQYF. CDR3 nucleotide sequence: TGTGCCAGCTCACCAGACACAGGGGGCGAGCAGTACTTC.

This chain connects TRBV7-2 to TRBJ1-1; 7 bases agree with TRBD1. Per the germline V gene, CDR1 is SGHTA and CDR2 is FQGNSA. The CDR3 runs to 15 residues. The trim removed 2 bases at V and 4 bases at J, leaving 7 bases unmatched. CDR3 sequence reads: CASSLKSQGVTEAFF. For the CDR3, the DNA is TGTGCCAGCAGCTTAAAGAGTCAGGGGGTCACTGAAGCTTTCTTT.

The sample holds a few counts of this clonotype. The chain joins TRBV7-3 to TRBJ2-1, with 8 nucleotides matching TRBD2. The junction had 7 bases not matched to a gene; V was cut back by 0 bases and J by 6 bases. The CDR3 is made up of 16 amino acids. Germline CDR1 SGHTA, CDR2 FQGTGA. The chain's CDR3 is CASSLTGLAGLNEQFF. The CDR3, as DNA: TGTGCCAGCAGCTTAACGGGGCTAGCGGGCCTCAATGAGCAGTTCTTC.

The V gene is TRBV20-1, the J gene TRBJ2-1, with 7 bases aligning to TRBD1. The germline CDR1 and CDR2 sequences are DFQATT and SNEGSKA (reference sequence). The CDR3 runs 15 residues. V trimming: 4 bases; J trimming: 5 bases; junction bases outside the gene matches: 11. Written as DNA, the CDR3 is TGCAGTGCTACTGAGGTTGGACAGGTTGACAATGAGCAGTTCTTC. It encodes CSATEVGQVDNEQFF.

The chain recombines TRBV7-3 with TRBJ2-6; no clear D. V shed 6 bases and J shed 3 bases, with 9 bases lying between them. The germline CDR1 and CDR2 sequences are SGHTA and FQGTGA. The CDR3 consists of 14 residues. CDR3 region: CASSTDGGANVLTF. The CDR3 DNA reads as TGTGCCAGCAGTACAGATGGTGGGGCCAACGTCCTGACTTTC. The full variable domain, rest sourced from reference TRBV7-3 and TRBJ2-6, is GAGVSQTPSNKVTEKGKYVELRCDPISGHTALYWYRQSLGQGPEFLIYFQGTGAADDSGLPNDRFFAVRPEGSVSTLKIQRTERGDSAVYLCASSTDGGANVLTFGAGSRLTVL.

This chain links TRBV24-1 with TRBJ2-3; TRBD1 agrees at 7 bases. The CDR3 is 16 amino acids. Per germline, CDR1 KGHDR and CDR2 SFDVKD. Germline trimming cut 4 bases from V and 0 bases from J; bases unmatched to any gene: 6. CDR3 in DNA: TGTGCCACCAGTGACCACGGGACAGCTAGCACAGATACGCAGTATTTT. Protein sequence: CATSDHGTASTDTQYF.

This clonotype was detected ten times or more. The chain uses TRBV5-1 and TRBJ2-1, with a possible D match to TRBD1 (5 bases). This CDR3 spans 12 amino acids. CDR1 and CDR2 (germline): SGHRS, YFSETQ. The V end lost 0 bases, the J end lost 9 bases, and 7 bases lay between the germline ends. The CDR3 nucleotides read TGCGCCAGCAGCTTGGGGGGCGGTGAGCAGTTCTTC. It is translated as CASSLGGGEQFF.

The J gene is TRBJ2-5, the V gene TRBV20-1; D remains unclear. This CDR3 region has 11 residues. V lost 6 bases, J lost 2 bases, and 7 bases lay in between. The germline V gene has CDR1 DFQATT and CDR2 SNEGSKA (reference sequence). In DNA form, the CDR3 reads TGCAGTGCAACGGTACAAGAGACCCAGTACTTC. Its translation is CSATVQETQYF.

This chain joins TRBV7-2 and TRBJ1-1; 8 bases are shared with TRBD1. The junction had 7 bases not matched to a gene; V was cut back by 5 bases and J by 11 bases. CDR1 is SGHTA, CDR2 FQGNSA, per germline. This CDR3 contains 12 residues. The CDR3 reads CASSRGQGQAFF. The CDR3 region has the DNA TGTGCCAGCAGCCGAGGACAGGGTCAGGCTTTCTTT.

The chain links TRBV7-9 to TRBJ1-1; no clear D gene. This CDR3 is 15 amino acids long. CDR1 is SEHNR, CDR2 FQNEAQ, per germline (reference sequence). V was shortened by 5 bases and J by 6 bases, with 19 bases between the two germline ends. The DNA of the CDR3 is TGTGCCAGCAGCCACTTGGACGCCAGGTTGGCTGAAGCTTTCTTT. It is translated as CASSHLDARLAEAFF.

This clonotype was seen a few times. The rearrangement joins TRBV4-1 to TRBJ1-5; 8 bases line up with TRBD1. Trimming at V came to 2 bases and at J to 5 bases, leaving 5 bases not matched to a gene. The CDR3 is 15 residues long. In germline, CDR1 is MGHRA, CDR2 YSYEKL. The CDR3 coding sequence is TGCGCCAGCAGCCAAAGTGGACAGGGCGATCAGCCCCAGCATTTT. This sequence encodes CASSQSGQGDQPQHF.

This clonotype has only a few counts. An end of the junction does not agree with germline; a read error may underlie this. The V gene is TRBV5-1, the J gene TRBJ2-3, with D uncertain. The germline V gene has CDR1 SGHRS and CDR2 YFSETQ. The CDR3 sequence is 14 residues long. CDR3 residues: CASSPGDSTDTQYF. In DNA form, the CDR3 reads TGTGCCAGCAGCCCAGGAGACAGCACAGATACGCAGTATTTT.